This T cell receptor (beta chain) was sequenced during a study of T cell changes during pregnancy in multiple sclerosis. Only one count was recorded for this clone. With 3 bases removed from V and 5 bases from J, the gap between germline ends came to 11 bases. The CDR3 is 14 residues long. CDR1 and CDR2 from the germline V gene are KGHSH and LQKENI. Measured with immunoSEQ multiplex PCR; TCRdb has only the in-frame clones, and not every one. The repertoire has 70,000 or so clones, around 92% of them found once; the top ten carry about 2%. The sequence was obtained from a female donor in good health, enrolled as a control in a pregnancy study. The sequencing used peripheral blood, collected in the third trimester of pregnancy. This rearrangement joins TRBV18 to TRBJ1-3, with D perhaps matching TRBD1 (5 bases). The CDR3 nucleotides read TGTGCCAGCTCACCCGGGGGGGATCGAAACACCATATATTTT. It encodes CASSPGGDRNTIYF.